This T cell receptor beta chain was sequenced for a study of T cells in Graves' hyperthyroidism and ophthalmopathy. Overall study: Specimen type is peripheral blood, collected at initial diagnosis prior to any treatment.

Researchers took RNA transcripts and amplified the TCR beta CDR3 regions from them. Primed by the HTBI set, a first-round RT-PCR was run on the TCR CDR3. TCRdb reanalysed the multiplex PCR reads using MiXCR and keeps one entry per CDR3 protein. The table includes approximately 480,000 distinct CDR3 sequences, under 25% detected once. The definition of stable Graves' hyperthyroidism was no ophthalmopathy progression within 18 months. The sample holds many counts of this clonotype. Germline V gene lookup returns CDR1 MNHNS and CDR2 SASEGT. Trimming took 6 bases from V and 4 from J, leaving 15 bases between them. CDR3 length: 14 residues.

The clonotype comes from a man aged 18 to 30 with Graves' hyperthyroidism. V usage is TRBV6-1 and J usage is TRBJ1-2; D gene unclear. The sequenced sample was blood. This CDR3 is CASSRSTQSYGYTF. The CDR3 DNA reads TGTGCCAGCAGCCGATCAACTCAGAGCTATGGCTACACCTTC.